This T cell receptor (beta chain) was profiled in a study of control samples from healthy donors and cancer patients. The CDR3 has 16 amino acids. The germline gives CDR1 MNHNS, CDR2 SASEGT. Trimming cost V 3 bases and J 7 bases, with 21 bases left between them. The data were produced by immunoSEQ multiplex PCR, yet TCRdb's version contains in-frame clones alone and is incomplete. The table has more than 95,000 clones, more than 80% seen once. This receptor was taken from a woman in her 50s with colorectal cancer. Sequencing was performed on PBMCs. The chain has TRBV6-1 and TRBJ1-2; D call uncertain. The CDR3 loop reads CASSEVRGGHGSGYTF. The CDR3, as DNA: TGTGCCAGCAGTGAGGTCCGCGGCGGGCACGGAAGTGGCTACACCTTC.